This T cell receptor beta chain came from a study of blood T cell repertoires in COVID-19. Study-wide context: Acute and convalescent COVID-19 samples came from the United States, Italy and Spain.

The CDR3 spans 17 residues. Germline V gene sequence: CDR1 SGHDT, CDR2 YYEEEE. Trimming stripped 0 bases from V and 3 bases from J, with 16 bases between. Generated by immunoSEQ multiplex PCR, the TCRdb table keeps only in-frame clones and is missing some. The repertoire has about 200,000 clones, roughly four fifths of them found once; the top ten carry around 2.3%. This chain joins TRBV5-6 and TRBJ1-3; D gene unclear. The specimen was peripheral blood. The sequence came from a woman aged 35 to 49 with active or convalescent COVID-19. The CDR3 spells CASSLAIGGLNGNTIYF. In DNA, the CDR3 is TGTGCCAGCAGCTTGGCCATCGGCGGATTAAATGGAAACACCATATATTTT.